This T cell receptor beta chain was identified during a study of patients and donors after allogeneic stem cell transplantation. Using its own MiXCR run on the RT-PCR reads, TCRdb lists one record per CDR3 protein. The sample has about 960,000 distinct CDR3 sequences, more than 15% seen once. Germline V CDR1 and CDR2: DFQATT, SNEGSKA (reference sequence). Unmatched junction bases numbered 3, after V lost 0 bases and J lost 2 bases. This CDR3 comprises 15 residues. The TCR was taken from a human donor who was either an allogeneic HSCT recipient or a stem cell or donor lymphocyte infusion donor (not recorded which). It is not recorded whose cells these are; they may come from a transplant donor. The sequenced sample was blood, either unsorted or a sorted T cell fraction (not recorded which). This rearrangement joins TRBV20-1 to TRBJ2-7; TRBD2 matches at 11 bases. CDR3 region: CSAREKTSGTYEQYF. As DNA, the CDR3 is TGCAGTGCTAGAGAGAAGACTAGCGGGACCTACGAGCAGTACTTC.